This entry lists 15 T cell receptor beta chains sequenced from one sample in a study of blood T cell repertoires in COVID-19. Using immunoSEQ multiplex PCR, the repertoire was profiled, and TCRdb retains in-frame clones only, with some absent. The table includes 310,000 or so clones, roughly 90% detected once. The sample comprised peripheral blood. These receptor sequences come from a woman aged 45-65 years with active or convalescent COVID-19.

The chain uses TRBV6-2 or TRBV6-3 and TRBJ2-3; TRBD2 aligns across 13 bases. The V and J ends lost 0 bases and 6 bases, in that order; junction bases with no gene match: 12. This CDR3 comprises 19 residues. Per the germline V gene, CDR1 is MNHEY and CDR2 is SVGEGT. The CDR3 loop reads CASSYSLPLAGGAWDTQYF. The CDR3 nucleotides are TGTGCCAGCAGTTACTCCCTTCCACTAGCGGGGGGGGCATGGGATACGCAGTATTTT.

The chain couples TRBV27 to TRBJ2-7, with TRBD2 identical over 7 bases. With 6 bases clipped from V and 2 bases from J, the junction kept 10 bases outside the gene matches. This CDR3 has 15 residues. Germline lookup yields CDR1 MNHEY and CDR2 SMNVEV (reference sequence). CDR3 residues: CASRTTAGQTYEQYF. The CDR3 DNA reads as TGTGCCAGCAGAACTACAGCGGGGCAAACCTACGAGCAGTACTTC.

This sequence joins TRBV6-5 and TRBJ2-7; D ambiguous. Trimming cost V 2 bases and J 5 bases, with 16 bases left between them. Germline lookup yields CDR1 MNHEY and CDR2 SVGAGI. This CDR3 comprises 15 residues. CDR3 bases: TGTGCCAGCAGTTACGGCAGACGAGAGGTGGACGAGCAGTACTTC. Protein: CASSYGRREVDEQYF.

The rearrangement links TRBV29-1 to TRBJ2-7; possibly TRBD1 for D (6 bases). The CDR3 extends over 16 amino acids. Per the germline V gene, CDR1 is SQVTM and CDR2 is ANQGSEA. V was clipped by 4 bases and J by 4 bases, with 23 bases between them. The CDR3 DNA is TGCAGCGTTGGGGCCTCTGGACAGTCAAAACCGTACGAGCAGTACTTC. It is translated as CSVGASGQSKPYEQYF.

The CDR3 nucleotides are TGTGCCAGTAGTATAGTAGGGACAGGCCCTCACGAGCAGTACTTC. It codes for CASSIVGTGPHEQYF. V is TRBV19 and J is TRBJ2-7, with TRBD1 identical over 8 bases. J lost 5 bases, V lost 1 base, and 7 bases had no gene match. Germline V CDR1 and CDR2: LNHDA, SQIVND (reference sequence). The CDR3 is 15 residues long.

The rearrangement uses TRBV6-6 and TRBJ2-7; TRBD1 aligns across 12 bases. CDR3 size: 15 residues. The V gene end was trimmed by 2 bases and the J gene end by 5 bases; junction bases not matched to a gene: 4. CDR1 and CDR2 (germline): MNHNY, SVGAGI (reference sequence). In nucleotides, the CDR3 is TGTGCCAGCAGTTACCCGGGGACAGGGGGCGACGAGCAGTACTTC. It specifies CASSYPGTGGDEQYF.

The V and J genes are TRBV7-9 and TRBJ2-6, with D uncertain. Germline loops: CDR1 SEHNR, CDR2 FQNEAQ (reference sequence). Deletions cut 5 bases from V and 0 bases from J, with 14 bases between. This CDR3 region has 17 residues. CDR3 residues: CASSPTVISSGANVLTF. The DNA of the CDR3 is TGTGCCAGCAGCCCTACAGTAATCTCCTCTGGGGCCAACGTCCTGACTTTC. The full variable domain, rest sourced from reference TRBV7-9 and TRBJ2-6, is DTGVSQNPRHKITKRGQNVTFRCDPISEHNRLYWYRQTLGQGPEFLTYFQNEAQLEKSRLLSDRFSAERPKGSFSTLEIQRTEQGDSAMYLCASSPTVISSGANVLTFGAGSRLTVL.

The chain links TRBV27 to TRBJ1-1; D ambiguous. Trimming cost V 5 bases and J 4 bases, with 14 bases left between them. Germline V gene data show CDR1 as MNHEY and CDR2 as SMNVEV (reference sequence). The CDR3 runs 14 residues. The CDR3 loop is CASSPRVFGTEAFF. The CDR3 DNA is TGTGCCAGCAGTCCCCGGGTTTTCGGCACTGAAGCTTTCTTT.

J is TRBJ2-1 and V is TRBV7-9; TRBD2 is a possible D gene (5 bases). Trimming cost V 2 bases and J 10 bases, with 9 bases left between them. This CDR3 spans 12 amino acids. The germline V gene has CDR1 SEHNR and CDR2 FQNEAQ (reference sequence). For the CDR3, the DNA is TGTGCCAGCAGCTTAATAGCGATCGAGCAGTTCTTC. Encoded protein: CASSLIAIEQFF. Variable domain in full (rest from reference TRBV7-9 and TRBJ2-1): DTGVSQNPRHKITKRGQNVTFRCDPISEHNRLYWYRQTLGQGPEFLTYFQNEAQLEKSRLLSDRFSAERPKGSFSTLEIQRTEQGDSAMYLCASSLIAIEQFFGPGTRLTVL.

The chain couples TRBV7-6 to TRBJ2-3; 10 positions agree with TRBD1. CDR3 length: 14 amino acids. Germline V CDR1 and CDR2: SGHVS, FNYEAQ. V shed 5 bases, J shed 5 bases, and the junction held 4 bases outside the gene matches. CDR3 protein: CASSPGTGEDTQYF. CDR3 nucleotides: TGTGCCAGCAGCCCCGGGACAGGGGAAGATACGCAGTATTTT.

The chain is built from TRBV5-1 and TRBJ2-5; D possibly corresponds to TRBD2 (5 bases). Germline V lookup: CDR1 SGHRS, CDR2 YFSETQ. CDR3 size: 14 residues. V shed 1 base and J shed 5 bases, with 12 bases lying between them. For the CDR3, the DNA is TGCGCCAGCAGCTTGAACTGGGCGGGTGAGACCCAGTACTTC. The encoded protein is CASSLNWAGETQYF.

V is TRBV28 and J is TRBJ1-2, with TRBD1 identical over 10 bases. The CDR3 totals 15 residues. V was pared by 2 bases and J by 3 bases, with 3 bases of the junction left unmatched. Per germline, CDR1 MDHEN and CDR2 SYDVKM. The CDR3 loop is CASSLGTGAHYGYTF. CDR3 nucleotides: TGTGCCAGCAGTTTAGGGACAGGGGCGCACTATGGCTACACCTTC.

The rearrangement uses TRBV28 and TRBJ1-2; possibly TRBD1 for D (6 bases). Between the trimmed V and J ends, which lost 2 bases and 5 bases, there was a span of 18 bases. The CDR3 contains 16 residues. Germline lookup yields CDR1 MDHEN and CDR2 SYDVKM. The CDR3 region has the DNA TGTGCCAGCAGTTTAGGAGCGGGGGGCTGGGATTATGGCTACACCTTC. It is translated as CASSLGAGGWDYGYTF.

The DNA for the CDR3 is TGTGCCAGCAGCTTAGTTCAGGGGAGGAACACTGAAGCTTTCTTT. The encoded protein is CASSLVQGRNTEAFF. The J gene is TRBJ1-1, the V gene TRBV7-9; tentatively, D is TRBD1 (6 bases). The germline CDR1 and CDR2 sequences are SEHNR and FQNEAQ (reference sequence). The CDR3 has 15 residues. V was pared by 1 base and J by 1 base, with 10 bases between.

The chain uses TRBV7-9 and TRBJ2-2, with a tentative D call TRBD2 (5 bases). Germline loops: CDR1 SEHNR, CDR2 FQNEAQ (reference sequence). This CDR3 is 16 amino acids long. Trimming removed 5 bases from V and 5 bases from J, with 18 bases in between. The CDR3 region has the DNA TGTGCCAGCAGCCCACCTGGCTCTAGAGGGACCGGGGAGCTGTTTTTT. It encodes CASSPPGSRGTGELFF.